These T cell receptor beta chains were read from a single sample in a study of cytomegalovirus exposure and HLA in healthy donors. Data came from immunoSEQ multiplex PCR; TCRdb stores just in-frame clones and leaves some out. The sample includes roughly 130,000 clones, 75% to 85% seen only once; the top ten take 1%. Sequences were obtained from PBMCs. The receptor set was obtained from a middle-aged man in good health and CMV-seronegative. Both conserved end residues are trimmed from each CDR3.

v_gene	j_gene	CDR3aa
TRBV7-9	TRBJ2-3	ASKEGSSTDTQY
TRBV29-1	TRBJ1-4	SVEAGEEKLF
TRBV30	TRBJ1-6	AWSRVSRNSPLH
TRBV5-1	TRBJ1-4	ASSPGQANEKLF
TRBV5-4	TRBJ1-4	ASSSSIGTGGEKLF
TRBV5-4	TRBJ1-2	ASSLGQGASGYT
TRBV27	TRBJ2-7	ASSPGHRPYEQY
TRBV6-5	TRBJ1-1	ASSAFDRGGTEAF
TRBV2	TRBJ2-5	ASKEGSGYQETQY
TRBV5-1	TRBJ2-5	ASSLARVVQETQY
TRBV5-1	TRBJ2-3	ASSETSGGLTDTQY
TRBV10-1	TRBJ1-1	ASSESRGGDGPEAF
TRBV2	TRBJ2-7	ASSEGPAEQY
TRBV18	TRBJ2-5	ASSPGASGIQETQY
TRBV10-1	TRBJ2-3	ASRVTTSTDTQY
TRBV18	TRBJ2-7	ASSPVYGTGAYEQY
TRBV11-2	TRBJ2-4	ASSSRLAKNIQY
TRBV6-5	TRBJ1-2	ASSYQGRGYT